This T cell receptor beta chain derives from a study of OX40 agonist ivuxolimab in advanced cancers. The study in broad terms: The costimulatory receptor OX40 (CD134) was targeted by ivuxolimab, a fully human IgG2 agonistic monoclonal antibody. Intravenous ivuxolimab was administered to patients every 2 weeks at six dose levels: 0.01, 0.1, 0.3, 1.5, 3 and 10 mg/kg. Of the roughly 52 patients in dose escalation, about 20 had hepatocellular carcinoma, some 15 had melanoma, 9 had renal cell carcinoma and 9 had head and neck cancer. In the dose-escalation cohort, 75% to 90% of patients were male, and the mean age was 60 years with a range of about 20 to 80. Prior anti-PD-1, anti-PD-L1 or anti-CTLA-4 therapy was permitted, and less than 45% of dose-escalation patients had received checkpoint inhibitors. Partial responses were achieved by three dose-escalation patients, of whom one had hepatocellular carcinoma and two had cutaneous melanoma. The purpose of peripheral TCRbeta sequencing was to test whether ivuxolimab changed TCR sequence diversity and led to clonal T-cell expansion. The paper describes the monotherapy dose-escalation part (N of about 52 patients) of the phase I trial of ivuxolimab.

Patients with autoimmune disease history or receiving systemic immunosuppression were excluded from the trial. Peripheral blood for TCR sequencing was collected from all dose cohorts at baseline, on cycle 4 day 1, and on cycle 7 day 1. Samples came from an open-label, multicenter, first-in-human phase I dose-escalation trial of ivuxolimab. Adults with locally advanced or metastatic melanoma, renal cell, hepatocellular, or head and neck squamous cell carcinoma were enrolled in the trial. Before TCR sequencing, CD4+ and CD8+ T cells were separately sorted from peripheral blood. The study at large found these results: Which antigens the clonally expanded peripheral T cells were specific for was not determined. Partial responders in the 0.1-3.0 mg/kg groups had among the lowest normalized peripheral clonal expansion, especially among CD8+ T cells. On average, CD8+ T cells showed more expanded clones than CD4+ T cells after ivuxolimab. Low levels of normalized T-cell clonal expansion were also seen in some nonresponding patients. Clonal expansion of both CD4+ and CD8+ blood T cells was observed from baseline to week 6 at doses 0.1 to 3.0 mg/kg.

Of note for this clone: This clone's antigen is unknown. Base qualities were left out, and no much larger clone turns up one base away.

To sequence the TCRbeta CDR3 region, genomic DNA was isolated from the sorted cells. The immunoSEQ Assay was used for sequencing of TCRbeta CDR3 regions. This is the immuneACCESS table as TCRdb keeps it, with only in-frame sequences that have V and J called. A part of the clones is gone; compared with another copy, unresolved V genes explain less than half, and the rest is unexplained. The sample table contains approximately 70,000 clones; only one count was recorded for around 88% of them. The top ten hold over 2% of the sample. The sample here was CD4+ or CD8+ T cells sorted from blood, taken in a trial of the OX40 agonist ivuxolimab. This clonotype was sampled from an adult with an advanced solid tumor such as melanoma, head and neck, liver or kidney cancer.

The nucleotide sequence reads as follows: TGTGCCTGGAGTGTGCAAGGGGGAAACACCATATATTTT. Translated, it reads CAWSVQGGNTIYF. The chain couples TRBV30 to TRBJ1-3; no D segment can be confidently identified. The CDR3 holds 13 amino acids from the cysteine to the phenylalanine. The CDR3 DNA has 39 bases and is translated from base 1. V is shortened by 0 bases, J by 4 bases, and the region joining them spans 7 bases. CDR1 and CDR2, looked up from the germline V gene (reference sequence), are GTSNPN and SVGIG. Supplemented by the reference TRBV30 and TRBJ1-3 proteins around the CDR3, the complete variable domain is SQTIHQWPATLVQPVGSPLSLECTVEGTSNPNLYWYRQAAGRGLQLLFYSVGIGQISSEVPQNLSASRPQDRQFILSSKKLLLSDSGFYLCAWSVQGGNTIYFGEGSWLTVV.